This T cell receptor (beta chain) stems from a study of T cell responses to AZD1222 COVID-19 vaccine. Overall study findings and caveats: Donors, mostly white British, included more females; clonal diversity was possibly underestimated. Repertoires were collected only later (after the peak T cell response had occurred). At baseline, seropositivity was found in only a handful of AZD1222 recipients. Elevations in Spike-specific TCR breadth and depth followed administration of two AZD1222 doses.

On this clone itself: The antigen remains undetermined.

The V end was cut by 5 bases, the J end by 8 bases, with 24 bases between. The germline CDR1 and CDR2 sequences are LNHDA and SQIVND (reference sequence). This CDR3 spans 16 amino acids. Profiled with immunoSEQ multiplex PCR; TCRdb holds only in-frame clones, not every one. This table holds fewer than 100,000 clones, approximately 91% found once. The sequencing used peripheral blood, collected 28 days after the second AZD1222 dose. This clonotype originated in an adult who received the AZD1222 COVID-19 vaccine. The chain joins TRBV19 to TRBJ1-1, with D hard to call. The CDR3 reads CASSSRPQVGMVEAFF. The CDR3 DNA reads TGTGCCAGTAGTTCTCGACCTCAAGTCGGAATGGTAGAAGCTTTCTTT. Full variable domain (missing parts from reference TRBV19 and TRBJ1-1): DGGITQSPKYLFRKEGQNVTLSCEQNLNHDAMYWYRQDPGQGLRLIYYSQIVNDFQKGDIAEGYSVSREKKESFPLTVTSAQKNPTAFYLCASSSRPQVGMVEAFFGQGTRLTVV.